What follows are 14 T cell receptor beta chains derived from one specimen sequenced in a study of beta chain features in type 1 diabetes. Isolated RNA was reverse transcribed in full, so expressed TCRB transcripts were sequenced. Data came from immunoSEQ multiplex PCR; TCRdb stores just in-frame clones and leaves some out. This table has about 290,000 clones, 8% appearing once. The sequenced material came from central memory CD4+ T cells from blood. The receptors were gathered from a woman aged 18 to 35 in good health.

The table lists this clone with a few counts. This sequence joins TRBV5-1 and TRBJ2-3; TRBD2 agrees at 11 bases. Germline lookup yields CDR1 SGHRS and CDR2 YFSETQ. CDR3 size: 15 residues. V shed 2 bases and J 2 bases; nucleotides not matched to a gene: 1. CDR3 sequence (DNA): TGCGCCAGCAGCTTTAGCGGGGGGGCCACAGATACGCAGTATTTT. This translates into CASSFSGGATDTQYF.

The chain recombines TRBV6-5 with TRBJ1-4; D is uncertain. The CDR3 loop spans 12 amino acids. Germline V CDR1 and CDR2: MNHEY, SVGAGI. The V end lost 6 bases, the J end lost 10 bases, and 12 bases lay between the germline ends. The CDR3 nucleotides are TGTGCCAGCAGCGACTGGTGGGGAAAACTGTTTTTT. Translating it yields CASSDWWGKLFF.

The sample holds a few counts of this clone. This chain connects TRBV20-1 to TRBJ1-2; D call uncertain. The germline V gene has CDR1 DFQATT and CDR2 SNEGSKA (reference sequence). The CDR3 totals 11 residues. Trimming cost V 4 bases and J 2 bases, with 5 bases left between them. As DNA, the CDR3 is TGCAGTGCTAACAGAAACTATGGCTACACCTTC. This gives the protein CSANRNYGYTF.

V gene TRBV27 combines with J gene TRBJ1-1; 8 bases agree with TRBD1. This CDR3 contains 12 residues. V lost 6 bases, J lost 8 bases, and 5 bases stayed unmatched. The V gene's germline CDR1 is MNHEY and CDR2 SMNVEV (reference sequence). The CDR3 region has the DNA TGTGCCAGCAGCCGAGGGACAGGCGAAGCTTTCTTT. Protein: CASSRGTGEAFF.

J is TRBJ1-5 and V is TRBV19; 7 nucleotides match TRBD1. The V segment lost 7 bases and the J segment 2 bases; nucleotides outside the gene matches: 8. Germline lookup yields CDR1 LNHDA and CDR2 SQIVND (reference sequence). The CDR3 spans 15 residues. The CDR3 bases are TGTGCCAGTACTACTCAGGGGGGCCGCAATCAGCCCCAGCATTTT. It is translated as CASTTQGGRNQPQHF.

The chain is built from TRBV5-1 and TRBJ2-2, with D possibly TRBD1 on 6 matching bases. Trimming left V 3 bases short and J 4 bases short, with 13 bases between. The CDR3 sequence is 15 residues long. CDR1 and CDR2 from the germline V gene are SGHRS and YFSETQ. CDR3 sequence: CASSSRDMGTGELFF. The CDR3 coding sequence is TGCGCCAGCAGCTCCCGGGACATGGGCACCGGGGAGCTGTTTTTT.

This clone was picked up a small number of times. Other DNA sequences in the same sample also yield this CDR3. V gene TRBV6-6 combines with J gene TRBJ1-2; D remains unclear. The germline CDR1 and CDR2 sequences are MNHNY and SVGAGI (reference sequence). The CDR3 contains 13 residues. V was trimmed by 6 bases and J by 3 bases, leaving 11 bases between them. The CDR3 spells CASSPSGDYGYTF. The CDR3, as DNA: TGTGCCAGCAGCCCCTCTGGGGACTATGGCTACACCTTC.

This clone was seen at least ten times. This chain uses TRBV21-1 with TRBJ2-3; TRBD2 is the table's D call, not checked against the DNA. TRBV21-1 is a recognized pseudogene. This CDR3 has 15 amino acids. This chain's CDR3 is CASSTGTSGADTQYF. DNA for the CDR3: TGTGCCAGCAGCACCGGGACTTCCGGGGCAGATACGCAGTATTTT.

The V gene is TRBV9, the J gene TRBJ1-1, with TRBD1 matching 10 bases. The CDR3 extends over 15 amino acids. V shed 3 bases, J shed 5 bases, and the junction held 7 bases outside the gene matches. Germline values: CDR1 SGDLS, CDR2 YYNGEE. Here the CDR3 DNA reads TGTGCCAGCAGCGACAGACAGGGGGCGGAAACTGAAGCTTTCTTT. It specifies CASSDRQGAETEAFF.

This clone has more than one count but fewer than ten. This probably arose from a read error, given a far larger clone one base away. Other DNA sequences within the sample encode an identical CDR3. J is TRBJ2-1 and V is TRBV7-2; D not resolved. The CDR3 length is 11 residues. The V gene lost 4 bases and the J gene lost 3 bases, with 1 base spanning the gap. The germline V gene encodes CDR1 SGHTA and CDR2 FQGNSA. The CDR3 is CASSYYNEQFF. In DNA, the CDR3 is TGTGCCAGCAGCTACTACAATGAGCAGTTCTTC. The entire variable domain, with the rest obtained from reference TRBV7-2 and TRBJ2-1, is as follows: GAGVSQSPSNKVTEKGKDVELRCDPISGHTALYWYRQSLGQGLEFLIYFQGNSAPDKSGLPSDRFSAERTGGSVSTLTIQRTQQEDSAVYLCASSYYNEQFFGPGTRLTVL.

The J gene is TRBJ1-4, the V gene TRBV4-1; no reliable D call. Germline V gives CDR1 MGHRA, CDR2 YSYEKL. CDR3 size: 16 residues. Trimming removed 6 bases from V and 8 bases from J, with 22 bases in between. DNA of the CDR3: TGCGCCAGCAGTCGAGAAGGAGACGAACGGAGCGAAAAACTGTTTTTT. Encoded protein: CASSREGDERSEKLFF.

The chain recombines TRBV27 with TRBJ1-1; D is possibly TRBD1 (6 bases). CDR1 is MNHEY, CDR2 SMNVEV, per germline (reference sequence). The germline V and J ends were trimmed by 4 bases and 5 bases, with 17 bases remaining between them. The CDR3 sequence is 15 residues long. CDR3 nucleotides: TGTGCCAGCAGTTCAAACCCAGGGGTGATAACTGAAGCTTTCTTT. Translated: CASSSNPGVITEAFF.

This clone has only a few counts. V and J are TRBV27 and TRBJ1-1, with TRBD1 matching 7 bases. CDR1 MNHEY and CDR2 SMNVEV come from the germline V gene (reference sequence). The ends lost 3 bases at V and 8 bases at J; junction bases unmatched: 12. CDR3 size: 15 residues. The CDR3 nucleotides are TGTGCCAGCAGTTTTCGCTTCAGGACAGGCCTAGAAGCTTTCTTT. Translating gives CASSFRFRTGLEAFF.

This clone has only a few counts. The gene calls are TRBV9 and TRBJ2-3; the D is unclear. The V gene's germline CDR1 is SGDLS and CDR2 YYNGEE. This CDR3 is 12 amino acids long. The V and J ends lost 3 bases and 2 bases respectively, with 4 bases between them. DNA for the CDR3: TGTGCCAGCAGCGACTACACAGATACGCAGTATTTT. Translating it yields CASSDYTDTQYF.